This T cell receptor beta chain was sequenced during a study of cytomegalovirus exposure and HLA in healthy donors. Study findings and constraints: It was reported in a later analysis that an Asian-associated ancestry cluster showed fewer N-insertions than the approximately 670-donor mean. As a later analysis showed, a missense DCLRE1C variant was linked to trimming of TCR beta V- and J-genes.

The PCR had 60 Vbeta and 13 Jbeta primers. Profiled with immunoSEQ multiplex PCR; TCRdb holds only in-frame clones, not every one. This table has around 140,000 clones, 65% to 80% appearing once. Germline CDR1 MNHEY, CDR2 SVGAGI. The CDR3 has 15 amino acids. V was clipped by 6 bases and J by 1 base, with 12 bases between them. This cohort consisted of healthy bone marrow donors. Points on this clone: Its matching antigen is unknown.

This TCR derives from a woman younger than 30 in good health and CMV-seronegative. What was sequenced was PBMCs. The V call is TRBV6-5, the J call TRBJ2-2; D might be TRBD2 (5 bases). The CDR3, as DNA: TGTGCCAGCAGCCTTAGAGGGATGAACACCGGGGAGCTGTTTTTT. Residues: CASSLRGMNTGELFF.